Listed here is a single T cell receptor beta chain. The CDR3 is 15 amino acids. The V gene's germline CDR1 is MNHEY and CDR2 SVGAGI. V lost 6 bases and J 7 bases, leaving 18 bases between the germline ends. Clones were read by immunoSEQ multiplex PCR, and TCRdb kept only the in-frame ones, dropping some. This table holds 20,000 or so clones, just over 85% found once. These data belong to a study of blood T cell repertoires in COVID-19. Study at large: The analysed material was cDNA or gDNA that came from T cells, B-cell-depleted T cells, or PBMCs.

The chain couples TRBV6-5 to TRBJ2-2; maybe TRBD1 (7 bases). The specimen sequenced was peripheral blood. This clonotype originated in a woman older than 75 with active or convalescent COVID-19. CDR3 protein: CASRFRGTSGGELFF. CDR3 coding DNA: TGTGCCAGCAGGTTCAGGGGGACTTCGGGCGGGGAGCTGTTTTTT.